The TCR beta chain under discussion was sequenced for a study of T-cell memory formation after mild COVID-19. Turning to the study itself: The TCR clusters were mostly specific to one donor.

One entry per CDR3 protein, called by TCRdb with MiXCR from the 5' RACE reads. The sample has a few hundred thousand distinct CDR3 sequences, around 28% seen once; the top ten hold approximately 13%. This CDR3 is 15 amino acids long. This clonotype was seen more than once but under ten times. This clonotype was sampled from an adult woman who had mild COVID-19 (a few samples of this study predate the infection). Cell type and time point are not known. The sequenced sample was PBMCs or a T cell subset sorted from them (not recorded which). The J gene is TRBJ2-1, the V gene TRBV21-1; TRBD1 was called by the table and not checked on the DNA. TRBV21-1 is a pseudogene segment. As DNA, the CDR3 is TGTGCCAGCAGCAAAGCGGGACAGGGCCCCAATGAGCAGTTCTTC. This codes for CASSKAGQGPNEQFF.